The source of this T cell receptor beta chain is a study of shared clonotypes between healthy human individuals. Germline CDR1 reads SEHNR; CDR2 reads FQNEAQ (reference sequence). CDR3 length equals 15 residues. V lost 1 base to trimming and J lost 0 bases, with 10 bases between them. The authors split each subset's genomic DNA evenly across several immunoSEQ plates. Under the authors' procedure: ImmunoSEQ output held junction-only sequences without quality scores, so filtering differed. This table comes from immunoSEQ multiplex PCR, and its TCRdb copy is limited to in-frame clones, with some not included. D and trimming come from the DNA, and the V and J calls and clone size come from that table. The table lists 1.5 million to 2.5 million clones, about 95% of them singletons, with 0.95% to 1.5% in the top ten. Naive-designated CD8 cells lacked CD45RO, were positively enriched for CCR7, and omitted terminally differentiated effector memory CD45RA+ cells.

This clone showed up just a few times. Other DNA sequences in this specimen translate into the identical CDR3. The V gene is TRBV7-9, the J gene TRBJ2-7; D is ambiguous. The receptor was isolated from a man aged 18 to 30 in good health. Sequencing was performed on naive CD8+ T cells sorted from blood. As DNA, the CDR3 is TGTGCCAGCAGCTTAGGGGAAGCTTTCTCCTACGAGCAGTACTTC. It codes for CASSLGEAFSYEQYF.